This T cell receptor (beta chain) was sequenced for a study of CD8 T cells in Susac syndrome. Findings of the study overall: The study's TCR sequencing and HLA analysis covered a relatively small number of individuals, and the study acknowledged this.

This CDR3 comprises 15 residues. Germline CDR1 reads SGDLS; CDR2 reads YYNGEE. V dropped 4 bases and J dropped 2 bases, with 14 bases sitting between them. With random hexamers, reverse transcription was performed on roughly 0.5 to 1 ug of RNA. The immunoSEQ assay covered 54 Vbeta and 13 Jbeta segments for CDR3. A single record per CDR3 protein comes from TCRdb applying MiXCR to the immunoSEQ multiplex PCR reads. The sample includes 150,000 to 190,000 distinct CDR3 sequences, about 94% seen only once; the top ten take over 0.2%. The multiple sclerosis control group comprised treatment-naive patients with stable or active relapsing-remitting disease. Through negative isolation, CD4+ and CD8+ T cells were obtained, while TEMRA cells were enriched using FACS. Comment on this clonotype: Its antigen is not known.

Sequenced sample: CD8+ T cells from PBMCs. The origin of this receptor is a human donor with multiple sclerosis. The chain carries TRBV9 and TRBJ2-3, with D possibly being TRBD1 or TRBD2 (6 bases each). As DNA, the CDR3 is TGTGCCAGCAGCTCGTCGGGGGCCCCCACAGATACGCAGTATTTT. This encodes CASSSSGAPTDTQYF.